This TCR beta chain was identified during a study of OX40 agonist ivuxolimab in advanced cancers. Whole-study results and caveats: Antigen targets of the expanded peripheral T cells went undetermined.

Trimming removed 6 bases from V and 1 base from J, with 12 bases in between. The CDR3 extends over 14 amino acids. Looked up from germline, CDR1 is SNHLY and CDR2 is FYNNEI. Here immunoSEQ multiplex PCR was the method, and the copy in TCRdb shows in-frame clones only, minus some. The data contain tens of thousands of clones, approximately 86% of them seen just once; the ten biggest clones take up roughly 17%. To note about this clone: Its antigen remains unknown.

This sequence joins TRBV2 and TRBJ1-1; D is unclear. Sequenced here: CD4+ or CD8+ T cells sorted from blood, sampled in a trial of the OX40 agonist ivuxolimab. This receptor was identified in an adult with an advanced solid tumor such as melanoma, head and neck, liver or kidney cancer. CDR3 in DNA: TGTGCCAGCAGGAGGAGGGAATCGAACACTGAAGCTTTCTTT. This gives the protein CASRRRESNTEAFF.